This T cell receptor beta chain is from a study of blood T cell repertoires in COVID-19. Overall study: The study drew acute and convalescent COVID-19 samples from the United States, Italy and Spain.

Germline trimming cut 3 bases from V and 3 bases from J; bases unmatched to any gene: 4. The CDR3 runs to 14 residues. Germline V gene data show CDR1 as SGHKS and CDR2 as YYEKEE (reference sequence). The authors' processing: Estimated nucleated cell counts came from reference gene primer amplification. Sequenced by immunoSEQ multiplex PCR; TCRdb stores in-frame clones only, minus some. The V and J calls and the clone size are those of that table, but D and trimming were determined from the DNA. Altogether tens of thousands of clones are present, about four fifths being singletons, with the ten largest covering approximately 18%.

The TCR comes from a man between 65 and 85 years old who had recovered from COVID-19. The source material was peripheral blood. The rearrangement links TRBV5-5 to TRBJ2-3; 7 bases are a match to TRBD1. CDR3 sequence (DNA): TGTGCCAGCAGCTCCAGGACAGGAACAGATACGCAGTATTTT. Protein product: CASSSRTGTDTQYF.